What follows are 6 T cell receptor beta chains derived from one specimen sequenced in a study of early T cells in non-severe SARS-CoV-2 infection. TCRdb called the 5' RACE reads again in MiXCR, with one record for every CDR3 protein. The sample holds nearly 45,000 distinct CDR3 sequences, under 14% seen once. The source material was whole blood. These receptors were collected from an adult who was a healthcare worker with PCR-confirmed SARS-CoV-2 infection or an uninfected control (not recorded which).

Ten or more counts support this clonotype. The V and J genes are TRBV10-1 and TRBJ2-3; TRBD1 aligns across 9 bases. Germline-derived CDR1 and CDR2 are WNHNN and SYGVQD (reference sequence). V was pared by 7 bases and J by 2 bases, with 7 bases of the junction left unmatched. This CDR3 has 15 amino acids. CDR3 coding DNA: TGCGCCAGCATAGGACAGGGGCCACACACAGATACGCAGTATTTT. Translating it yields CASIGQGPHTDTQYF.

This clonotype was detected many times. The chain carries TRBV15 and TRBJ2-3; TRBD2 matches at 14 bases. Germline assignment: CDR1 LNHNV and CDR2 YYDKDF (reference sequence). The CDR3 runs to 18 residues. After removal of 9 bases from V and 6 bases from J, the junction contained 17 bases not matched to a gene. In nucleotides, the CDR3 is TGTGCCACAAGATGGACGGGACTAGCGGGAGTGGAGAAGGATACGCAGTATTTT. This encodes CATRWTGLAGVEKDTQYF.

In this sample, this clonotype turned up many times. This chain links TRBV15 with TRBJ1-5, with D unclear. CDR3 length equals 15 residues. Per the germline V gene, CDR1 is LNHNV and CDR2 is YYDKDF (reference sequence). The germline V and J ends were trimmed by 0 bases and 2 bases, with 8 bases remaining between them. The CDR3 reads CATSRDPRGNQPQHF. The DNA for the CDR3 is TGTGCCACCAGCAGAGATCCGCGGGGCAATCAGCCCCAGCATTTT.

This clonotype was recorded many times. The chain joins TRBV6-5 to TRBJ1-6; tentatively, D is TRBD1 (5 bases). The V end was cut by 0 bases, the J end by 7 bases, with 10 bases between. The CDR3 runs to 15 residues. Germline V gene data show CDR1 as MNHEY and CDR2 as SVGAGI. In DNA form, the CDR3 reads TGTGCCAGCAGTTACTCAGGGGTTTCAAATTCACCCCTCCACTTT. It is translated as CASSYSGVSNSPLHF.

This clonotype showed up many times. J is TRBJ2-4 and V is TRBV12-3 or TRBV12-4; TRBD1 matches 11 bases. Trimming removed 4 bases from V and 10 bases from J; junction bases left unmatched: 9. The CDR3 contains 15 residues. CDR3 region: CASSSGTGGFRIQYF. The CDR3, as DNA: TGTGCCAGCAGTTCCGGGACAGGGGGTTTTCGGATTCAGTACTTC.

The chain is built from TRBV7-2 and TRBJ2-7; D gene uncertain. This CDR3 is 11 amino acids long. V lost 3 bases and J lost 3, with 3 bases in between. CDR1 and CDR2 (germline): SGHTA, FQGNSA. The CDR3 spells CASSFRYEQYF. The CDR3 DNA follows: TGTGCCAGCAGCTTTCGCTACGAGCAGTACTTC.